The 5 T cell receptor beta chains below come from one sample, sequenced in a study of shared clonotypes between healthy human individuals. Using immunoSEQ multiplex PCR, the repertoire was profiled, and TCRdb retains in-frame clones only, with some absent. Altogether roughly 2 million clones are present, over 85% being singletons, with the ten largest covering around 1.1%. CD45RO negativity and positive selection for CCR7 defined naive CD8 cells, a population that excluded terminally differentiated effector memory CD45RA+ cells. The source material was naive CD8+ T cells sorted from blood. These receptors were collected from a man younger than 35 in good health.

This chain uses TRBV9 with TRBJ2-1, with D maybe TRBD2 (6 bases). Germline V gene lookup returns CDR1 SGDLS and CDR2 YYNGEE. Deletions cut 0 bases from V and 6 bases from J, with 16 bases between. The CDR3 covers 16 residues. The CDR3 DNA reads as TGTGCCAGCAGCGTAGATGGGGACTTTTTGTCCAATGAGCAGTTCTTC. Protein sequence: CASSVDGDFLSNEQFF.

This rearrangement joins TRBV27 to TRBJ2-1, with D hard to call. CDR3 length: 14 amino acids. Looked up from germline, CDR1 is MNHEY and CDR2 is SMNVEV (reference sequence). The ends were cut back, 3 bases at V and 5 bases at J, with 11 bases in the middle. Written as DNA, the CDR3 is TGTGCCAGCAGTTTCCGCGGCGTACACAATGAGCAGTTCTTC. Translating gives CASSFRGVHNEQFF.

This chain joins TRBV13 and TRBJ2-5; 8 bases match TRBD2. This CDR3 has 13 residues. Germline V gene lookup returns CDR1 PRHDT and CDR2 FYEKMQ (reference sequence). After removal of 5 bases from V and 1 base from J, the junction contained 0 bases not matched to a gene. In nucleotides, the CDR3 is TGTGCCAGCAGCACTAGCGGCCAAGAGACCCAGTACTTC. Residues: CASSTSGQETQYF.

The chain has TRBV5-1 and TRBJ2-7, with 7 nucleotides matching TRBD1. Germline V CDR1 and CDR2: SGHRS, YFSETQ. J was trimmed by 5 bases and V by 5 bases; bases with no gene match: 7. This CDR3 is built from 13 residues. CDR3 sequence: CASRYTGAHEQYF. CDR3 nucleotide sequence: TGCGCCAGCAGGTATACAGGGGCCCACGAGCAGTACTTC. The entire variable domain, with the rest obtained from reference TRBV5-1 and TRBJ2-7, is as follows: KAGVTQTPRYLIKTRGQQVTLSCSPISGHRSVSWYQQTPGQGLQFLFEYFSETQRNKGNFPGRFSGRQFSNSRSEMNVSTLELGDSALYLCASRYTGAHEQYFGPGTRLTVT.

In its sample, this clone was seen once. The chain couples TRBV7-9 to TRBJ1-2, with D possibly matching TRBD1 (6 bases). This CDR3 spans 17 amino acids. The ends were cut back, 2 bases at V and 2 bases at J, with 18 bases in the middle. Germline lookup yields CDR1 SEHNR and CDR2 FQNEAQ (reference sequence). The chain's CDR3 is CASSLRGNLDGNYGYTF. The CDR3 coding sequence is TGTGCCAGCAGCTTAAGGGGGAACTTAGACGGGAACTATGGCTACACCTTC.